A selection of T cell receptor beta chains follows, all from one sample in a study of technical replicates of blood from a handful of donors. Only in-frame clones appear in the TCRdb table, and some are missing; sequencing was by immunoSEQ multiplex PCR. The sample has 65,000 to 80,000 clones; 95% to 97% are singletons. The sample was T cells isolated from PBMCs. Receptors originate from a human donor in good health. CDR3s include the opening cysteine and the closing phenylalanine or tryptophan. The D gene is left open where the match is weak. Expanded clones are given a class, and other clones once, few, many or no size at all.

>TRBV9|15|-|TRBJ2-5|-
CASSVSLILGETQYF
TGTGCCAGCAGCGTATCCCTGATCCTAGGAGAGACCCAGTACTTC
>TRBV6-5|14|-|TRBJ2-1|TRBD1
CASSQTGTYNEQFF
TGTGCCAGCAGCCAGACAGGGACCTACAATGAGCAGTTCTTC
>TRBV9|16|-|TRBJ2-1|-
CASSPKQPRSYNEQFF
TGTGCCAGCAGCCCTAAACAGCCCCGCTCCTACAATGAGCAGTTCTTC
>TRBV2|13|-|TRBJ2-5|TRBD1
CASSGDRGETQYF
TGTGCCAGCAGTGGAGACAGGGGAGAGACCCAGTACTTC
>TRBV19|16|-|TRBJ1-1|-
CASSIIAYSLNTEAFF
TGTGCCAGTAGTATTATTGCCTACAGCCTGAACACTGAAGCTTTCTTT
>TRBV6-5|14|-|TRBJ2-7|-
CASSPQSVVHEQYF
TGTGCCAGCAGTCCTCAGTCAGTGGTCCACGAGCAGTACTTC
>TRBV7-2|17|-|TRBJ2-3|-
CASRNYRRMASTDTQYF
TGTGCCAGCAGAAATTATAGGAGGATGGCAAGCACAGATACGCAGTATTTT
>TRBV19|13|-|TRBJ2-5|-
CASSIQGLKTQYF
TGTGCCAGTAGTATTCAGGGTTTGAAGACCCAGTACTTC
>TRBV15|15|-|TRBJ2-2|-
CATSRDLANTGELFF
TGTGCCACCAGCAGAGATCTGGCTAACACCGGGGAGCTGTTTTTT
>TRBV7-9|14|-|TRBJ2-1|TRBD2
CASTSGGSHNEQFF
TGTGCCAGCACCTCGGGGGGTAGCCACAATGAGCAGTTCTTC
>TRBV29-1|12|-|TRBJ2-1|-
CSVGDSYNEQFF
TGCAGCGTAGGGGACTCCTACAATGAGCAGTTCTTC
>TRBV10-2|15|-|TRBJ2-7|TRBD1
CASSGRTGSSYEQYF
TGCGCCAGCAGTGGTAGGACAGGCTCTAGCTACGAGCAGTACTTC
>TRBV11-3|12|-|TRBJ1-2|TRBD1
CASSLGQGGYTF
TGTGCCAGCAGCTTAGGACAGGGAGGCTACACCTTC
>TRBV30|14|-|TRBJ1-1|-
CAWRVNRAGTEAFF
TGTGCCTGGAGGGTTAACAGGGCGGGCACTGAAGCTTTCTTT
>TRBV7-3|13|-|TRBJ2-7|TRBD1
CASSFAGDREQYF
TGTGCCAGCAGCTTCGCAGGGGACAGGGAGCAGTACTTC
>TRBV19|15|-|TRBJ1-5|-
CASSIDREGDQPQHF
TGTGCCAGTAGTATAGATCGGGAGGGGGACCAGCCCCAGCATTTT
>TRBV6-5|13|-|TRBJ1-5|TRBD1
CASSRTGSQPQHF
TGTGCCAGCAGTAGGACAGGGTCTCAGCCCCAGCATTTT
>TRBV6-1|13|-|TRBJ1-1|TRBD1
CAGCRGLGTEAFF
TGTGCCGGATGCAGGGGGCTGGGGACTGAAGCTTTCTTT
>TRBV7-9|15|-|TRBJ1-1|-
CASSPRGAGGTEAFF
TGTGCCAGCAGCCCCAGAGGGGCGGGGGGAACTGAAGCTTTCTTT
>TRBV9|14|few|TRBJ1-1|-
CASSGGLYTTEAFF
TGTGCCAGCAGCGGAGGGCTGTACACGACTGAAGCTTTCTTT
>TRBV5-8|13|-|TRBJ2-1|TRBD2
CASTKGLANEQFF
TGTGCCAGCACCAAAGGACTAGCCAATGAGCAGTTCTTC
>TRBV5-1|17|-|TRBJ2-7|TRBD2
CASSLDILAGVGYEQYF
TGCGCCAGCAGCTTGGACATCCTAGCGGGAGTAGGGTACGAGCAGTACTTC
>TRBV10-3|17|-|TRBJ2-3|TRBD2
CAISEPSLPAGEDTQYF
TGTGCCATCAGTGAGCCCTCCCTGCCTGCGGGGGAAGATACGCAGTATTTT
>TRBV5-6|13|once|TRBJ2-4|-
CASSDDSENIQYF
TGTGCCAGCAGCGATGACAGTGAAAACATTCAGTACTTC
>TRBV30|15|once|TRBJ2-6|TRBD2
CAWSSGGAGANVLTF
TGTGCCTGGAGCTCTGGGGGGGCTGGGGCCAACGTCCTGACTTTC
>TRBV6-6|15|-|TRBJ1-1|-
CASSYWAGLDTEAFF
TGTGCCAGCAGTTATTGGGCAGGGCTGGACACTGAAGCTTTCTTT
>TRBV5-1|15|-|TRBJ2-3|-
CASSSWGDRTDTQYF
TGCGCCAGCAGCTCTTGGGGGGACAGAACAGATACGCAGTATTTT
>TRBV6-6|15|-|TRBJ2-1|TRBD2
CASSYSGSSYNEQFF
TGTGCCAGCAGTTATAGCGGGAGCTCCTACAATGAGCAGTTCTTC
>TRBV6-6|11|-|TRBJ2-7|-
CASTGGYEQYF
TGTGCCAGCACCGGGGGATACGAGCAGTACTTC
>TRBV7-2|15|-|TRBJ1-1|TRBD1
CASSPVRQGNTEAFF
TGTGCCAGCAGCCCAGTAAGACAGGGGAACACTGAAGCTTTCTTT
>TRBV9|13|once|TRBJ1-2|-
CASSKSGRSGYTF
TGTGCCAGCAGCAAGTCAGGGAGGAGTGGCTACACCTTC
>TRBV6-5|14|-|TRBJ1-4|TRBD1
CASSYDRATEKLFF
TGTGCCAGCAGTTACGACAGGGCGACAGAAAAACTGTTTTTT
>TRBV29-1|13|once|TRBJ2-3|TRBD2
CSVVGLAGDTQYF
TGCAGCGTTGTAGGACTAGCGGGAGATACGCAGTATTTT
>TRBV9|14|once|TRBJ1-1|TRBD1
CASSGRQGHTEAFF
TGTGCCAGCAGCGGACGACAGGGGCACACTGAAGCTTTCTTT
>TRBV7-2|13|-|TRBJ2-3|-
CASSPAGADTQYF
TGTGCCAGCAGCCCGGCCGGGGCAGATACGCAGTATTTT
>TRBV19|17|-|TRBJ1-1|TRBD1
CASSIVFFTGDHTEAFF
TGTGCCAGTAGTATAGTTTTCTTTACAGGGGATCACACTGAAGCTTTCTTT
>TRBV11-3|13|-|TRBJ2-7|TRBD1
CASSPRTGTEQYF
TGTGCCAGCAGCCCCCGGACAGGCACGGAGCAGTACTTC
>TRBV10-3|15|-|TRBJ1-1|-
CAISESLQGLTEAFF
TGTGCCATCAGTGAGTCGTTACAGGGCCTCACTGAAGCTTTCTTT
>TRBV27|13|-|TRBJ1-5|-
CATGRGGNQPQHF
TGTGCCACCGGACGGGGGGGTAATCAGCCCCAGCATTTT
>TRBV9|14|-|TRBJ2-7|TRBD2
CASSVGGGDYEQYF
TGTGCCAGCAGCGTCGGCGGGGGGGACTACGAGCAGTACTTC
>TRBV29-1|14|-|TRBJ2-2|TRBD1
CSATVGTDTGELFF
TGCAGCGCTACCGTCGGGACAGACACCGGGGAGCTGTTTTTT
>TRBV6-5|12|-|TRBJ2-5|TRBD1
CASTGGLETQYF
TGTGCCAGCACAGGGGGCCTAGAGACCCAGTACTTC
>TRBV28|14|once|TRBJ2-7|TRBD2
CASSGLLLFYEQYF
TGTGCCAGCTCGGGACTATTACTGTTCTACGAGCAGTACTTC
>TRBV7-9|13|-|TRBJ1-2|TRBD1
CASARQGIYGYTF
TGTGCCAGCGCACGACAGGGGATCTATGGCTACACCTTC
>TRBV6-1|14|-|TRBJ2-7|TRBD2
CASRTGTTYYEQYF
TGTGCCAGCAGAACCGGGACTACATACTACGAGCAGTACTTC
>TRBV5-4|13|-|TRBJ2-3|-
CASTGTDPDTQYF
TGTGCCAGCACGGGGACTGATCCAGATACGCAGTATTTT
>TRBV21-1|12|-|TRBJ1-1|-
CASTGRRAEAFF
TGTGCCAGCACCGGGAGGAGGGCTGAAGCTTTCTTT
>TRBV5-5|17|-|TRBJ1-2|-
CASVEGGQRVYIYGYTF
TGTGCCAGCGTTGAGGGAGGGCAGCGGGTGTATATCTATGGCTACACCTTC
>TRBV30|14|-|TRBJ2-2|-
CAWSANYRTGELFF
TGTGCCTGGAGTGCCAACTATAGGACCGGGGAGCTGTTTTTT
>TRBV4-1|21|-|TRBJ2-1|TRBD2
CASSLHRPLAEDRFINNEQFF
TGCGCCAGCAGCCTTCATAGACCGCTAGCGGAAGATCGTTTTATTAACAATGAGCAGTTCTTC
>TRBV19|13|-|TRBJ1-1|-
CAARPGTNTEAFF
TGTGCCGCCAGACCGGGTACGAACACTGAAGCTTTCTTT
>TRBV28|16|-|TRBJ1-5|-
CASSFPDGLNNQPQHF
TGTGCCAGCAGTTTCCCAGACGGACTAAACAATCAGCCCCAGCATTTT